The sequence of this TCR beta chain was determined in a study of cytomegalovirus exposure and HLA in healthy donors (dated by TCRdb to between 2016 and 2019). In terms of the full investigation: An earlier analysis of roughly 500 of the donors reported 276 Gb of sequence data and 90 million to 120 million unique TCR beta sequences obtained from roughly 170 million T cells. An early release covering roughly 640 HLA-typed donors comprised roughly 300 gigabases of sequencing data and tens of millions of unique TCR sequences. Among the roughly 400 genotyped donors, 75% to 90% belonged to the genetic ancestry cluster associated with self-reported Caucasian donors. The study aimed to test whether signatures of past pathogen exposure could be identified by cataloging public T cell receptors. The study profiled the T cell repertoires of 666 subjects by immunosequencing and related them to cytomegalovirus serostatus. Along with the roughly 700-subject first cohort, a separate validation cohort of roughly 110 different subjects was used. The study combined high-throughput TCR immunosequencing, statistical association of individual TCRs with disease status, and machine learning to predict cytomegalovirus infection status. A later analysis re-examined previously published TCR beta repertoires from over 500 donors and added high-resolution HLA genotyping to investigate patterns of TCR occurrence. Rather than drawing on any new phenotypic data, the later analysis identified candidate immune exposures from TCR beta sequences and the way those sequences occurred across donors. An earlier analysis of around 540 of the donors applied high-throughput TCR beta sequencing to assess whether each TCR beta V gene segment acted as functional or pseudogenic. Donor age, sex, ethnicity and CMV serostatus were compiled alongside the repertoire data. A later genetic analysis took genome-wide SNP genotypes for about 55% of the 666 donors and used that subset as a discovery cohort. Every discovery cohort repertoire had been produced on one sequencing platform. HLA typing covered class I and class II loci at four-digit resolution. The number of typed donors differed by locus: about 620-640 for A, B, C, DRB1 and DQB1; 500 to 550 for DQA1; 606 for DPA1; and about 450 for DPB1. About 5 DR-DQ haplotypes were handled as single units for association and clustering, since linkage in the cohort was strong. Among around 400 genotyped donors of the cohort, an average of approximately 240,000 unique TCR beta nucleotide sequences was sequenced per donor, of which 15% to 20% were non-productive.

In total, around 600 healthy bone marrow donors made up the cohort. All cohort members were sampled while nominally healthy, although unrecorded immune exposures were likely present. The donor tested CMV seronegative and was one of the 352 seronegative cohort members. Every donor gave a peripheral blood sample, and the peripheral blood mononuclear cells from that sample were used for TCR beta sequencing. Genomic DNA extraction from the blood cell samples was performed with the Qiagen DNeasy Blood Extraction Kit. On the study overall, not on this receptor specifically: In a later analysis, HLA-associated TCR beta chains were found to be more clonally expanded and to have lower generation probabilities than equally common non-associated chains. Three of the identified cytomegalovirus-associated TCR beta chains were confirmed in vitro to be specific for cytomegalovirus antigens. The cohort was sequenced for TCR beta chains only, and without alpha or paired-chain data the features that could be detected were limited. According to a later analysis, TCR association rates differed among HLA loci, with DRB1 alleles showing the most associated TCRs and HLA-C alleles showing the fewest. According to a later genetic analysis, donors in an Asian-associated ancestry cluster had fewer N-insertions in productive TCRs than the roughly 700-donor mean. A later genetic analysis associated a missense DCLRE1C variant with V-gene and J-gene trimming of TCR beta chains, and an independent cohort replicated the association. For the cohort, immune exposure information was limited to CMV serostatus. Assigning TCR associations to individual alleles was difficult when HLA alleles, especially DR and DQ, strongly co-occurred. In the study, 164 TCR beta chains were listed as associated with cytomegalovirus. At a false discovery rate of 0.05, a later analysis linked around 15,000 TCR beta sequences to specific HLA alleles. Across donors, most TCR sequences were observed very rarely, whereas some public TCRs were present in many individuals. In a later analysis, several top co-occurrence clusters were reported to appear linked to parvovirus B19, influenza, CMV and Epstein-Barr virus. Because some donors lacked HLA typing at each locus, the association tests relied only on the typed subset. Roughly uniform sequencing depth across donors was assumed in presence/absence analyses, although this assumption may not hold. Linkage disequilibrium might explain the correlated functional status among segregating V segments, but an unknown experimental factor could not be excluded. Most CMV-associated TCR beta chains appeared to be HLA-restricted in a later analysis, and the HLA associations seemed to be driven largely by CMV exposure. A further reported finding was that TCR beta sequences accurately predicted the HLA-A and HLA-B alleles for most subjects in the first cohort. Cytomegalovirus status was reported to be diagnosed by the classifier with high specificity and sensitivity in both the original and validation cohorts. A cluster of highly shared sequence variants was judged likely to represent a technical artifact of the sequencing pipeline. Because counts were too low, approximately 18 rarely observed V segments, including chromosome 9 orphons, were excluded from the earlier analysis of 587 of the donors. In an earlier analysis of around 600 of the donors, most TCR beta V segments appeared in productive rearrangements about 87% or about 30% of the time, broadly matching IMGT annotations. The authors suggested that the approach could potentially be extended to other disease states and immunological phenotypes.

As for this clone: The antigen it binds to is not known. The sample holds no much larger clone one base away, and base qualities are not on file.

Receptor amplification or capture employed the immunoSEQ multiplex PCR assay. For the multiplex PCR, a mixture combining 60 forward primers for TCR Vbeta segments and 13 reverse primers for TCR Jbeta segments was used. Amplification of the CDR3 region of rearranged TCR beta genes was performed with a multiplex PCR assay on genomic DNA. The Illumina HiSeq System was used to sequence the amplified TCR beta libraries as 87-base-pair reads. In the authors' own workflow: In a later analysis, tens of millions of unique TCR beta chains were counted across the 650 to 700 repertoires, and around 10 million of these chains were shared by at least two donors. Raw reads were error-corrected and collapsed into unique sequences with a nearest-neighbor algorithm that merged closely related sequences to remove PCR and sequencing errors. CDR3 sequences were aligned to IMGT reference sequences to assign V, D and J gene segments. For a sequence to be retained, at least a six-nucleotide match to both a V gene segment and a J gene segment was required. Rearrangements were classified as productive when the CDR3 lacked stop codons and remained in frame with V and J, and all other rearrangements were classified as non-productive. Following IMGT convention, CDR3 was defined as the stretch from the second conserved V-encoded cysteine up to the conserved J-encoded phenylalanine. The earlier analysis of approximately 500 of the donors excluded sequences that lacked an unambiguous match to a single V gene segment. An earlier analysis of a few hundred of the donors classified V segments as functional when productive rearrangements were above 56.7% and as segregating when the standard deviation between donors was above 5%. A statistical classification framework was built for diagnosing cytomegalovirus status from the catalog of TCR beta chain sequences. V and J gene assignment, in a later analysis, came from comparing TCR nucleotide sequences with IMGT/GENE-DB human TR gene sequences. The TCRdist pipeline was used in a later analysis to assign CDR3 sequences and most-parsimonious VDJ recombination scenarios. In a later analysis, each TCR beta chain was defined by its CDR3 amino acid sequence together with its V-gene family, and reads lacking a unique V-gene family were excluded. A later analysis removed 500 to 650 highly shared, low-generation-probability nucleotide sequences to deal with suspected cross-contamination and a sequencing artifact. In a later analysis, a clonal expansion index for each public chain was calculated from normalized within-repertoire ranks of inferred template counts. A later analysis computed generation probabilities with a VDJ recombination model fitted to out-of-frame rearrangements, and checked the results against IGoR. A later analysis scored TCR-TCR, TCR-HLA and TCR-CMV co-occurrence with hypergeometric tests, applying a repertoire-size bias correction to TCR pairs. In a later analysis, false discovery rates were estimated by permuting HLA or CMV assignments 20 times. A later analysis grouped co-occurring TCRs with DBSCAN, adding TCRdist sequence similarity when clustering within HLA-allele-positive subsets. Repertoires with fewer than 30,000 or more than 120,000 public chains were left out of co-occurrence clustering, as were about five repertoires with anomalous nucleotide sharing. As stored in TCRdb, this immuneACCESS dataset retains in-frame rearrangements with V and J assigned. A fraction of the clones does not appear; measured against another copy, unresolved V genes explain less than half of the discrepancy, and the remainder lacks a known reason. That table supplies the V and J calls and clone size; D and trimming were determined from the DNA. The sample contains around 130,000 clones, around three quarters of them found a single time. Jointly, the top ten make up roughly 5.7% of the sample.

The clonotype comes from a man aged 25-40 years in good health and CMV-seronegative. The sequenced sample consisted of PBMCs.

The CDR3 amino acid sequence is: CASSQETGWGYTF. Here is the DNA: TGTGCCAGCAGCCAAGAGACAGGCTGGGGCTACACCTTC. Recombination linked TRBV14 to TRBJ1-2; the D gene is perhaps TRBD1, on 6 matching bases. A distance of 10 bases separates the germline ends of V and J, which lose 0 bases and 8 bases respectively. CDR1 and CDR2 (SGHDN, FVKESK) derive from the germline V gene. The CDR3 runs 13 residues from the cysteine to the phenylalanine. Only the CDR3 DNA is retained, 39 bases long and in frame from the first base.